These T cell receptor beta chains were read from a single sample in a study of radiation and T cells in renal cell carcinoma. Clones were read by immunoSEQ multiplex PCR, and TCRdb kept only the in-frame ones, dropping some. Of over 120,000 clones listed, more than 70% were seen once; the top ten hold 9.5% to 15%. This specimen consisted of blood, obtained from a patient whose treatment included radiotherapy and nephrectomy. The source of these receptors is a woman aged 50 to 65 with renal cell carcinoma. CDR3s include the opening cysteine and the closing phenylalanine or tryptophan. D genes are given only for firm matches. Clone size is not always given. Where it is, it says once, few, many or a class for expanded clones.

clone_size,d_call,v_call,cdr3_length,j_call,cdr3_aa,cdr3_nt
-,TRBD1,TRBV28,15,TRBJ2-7,CASSYAGTGNHEQYF,TGTGCCAGCAGTTACGCCGGGACAGGGAACCACGAGCAGTACTTC
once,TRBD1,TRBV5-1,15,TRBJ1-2,CASSTGTGGGYGYTF,TGCGCCAGCAGCACGGGGACAGGGGGAGGCTATGGCTACACCTTC
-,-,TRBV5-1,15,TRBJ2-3,CASSLDSVGTDTQYF,TGCGCCAGCAGCTTGGATTCGGTGGGCACAGATACGCAGTATTTT
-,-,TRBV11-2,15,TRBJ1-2,CASSFNRVSNYGYTF,TGTGCCAGCAGCTTTAACAGGGTATCTAACTATGGCTACACCTTC
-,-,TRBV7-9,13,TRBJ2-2,CASSLGGTGELFF,TGTGCCAGCAGCTTAGGCGGTACCGGGGAGCTGTTTTTT
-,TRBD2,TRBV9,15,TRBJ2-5,CASSEAGTRGETQYF,TGTGCCAGCAGCGAAGCCGGGACTAGGGGAGAGACCCAGTACTTC
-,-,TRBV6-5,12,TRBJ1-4,CASSFAGEKLFF,TGTGCCAGCAGTTTTGCCGGAGAAAAACTGTTTTTT
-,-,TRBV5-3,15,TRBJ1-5,CARSLRPGPYQPQHF,TGTGCCAGAAGCTTGCGCCCGGGACCATATCAGCCCCAGCATTTT
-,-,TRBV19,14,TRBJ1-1,CASSMIPQGTEAFF,TGTGCCAGTAGTATGATTCCCCAGGGCACTGAAGCTTTCTTT
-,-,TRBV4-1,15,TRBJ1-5,CASSQGRGVFQPQHF,TGCGCCAGCAGCCAAGGGAGGGGGGTATTTCAGCCCCAGCATTTT
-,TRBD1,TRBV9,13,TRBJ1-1,CASARQGGTEAFF,TGTGCCAGCGCGAGACAGGGAGGCACTGAAGCTTTCTTT
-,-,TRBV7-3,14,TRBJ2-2,CASTPTGRVGELFF,TGTGCCAGCACCCCGACCGGTCGAGTCGGGGAGCTGTTTTTT
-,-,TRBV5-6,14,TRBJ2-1,CASSLSHNSAEQFF,TGTGCCAGCAGCCTCTCCCATAATAGCGCTGAGCAGTTCTTC
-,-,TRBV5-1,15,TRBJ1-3,CASSSTTASGNTIYF,TGCGCCAGCAGCTCGACAACAGCCTCTGGAAACACCATATATTTT
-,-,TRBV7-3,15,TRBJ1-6,CASSAQDTNNSPLHF,TGTGCCAGCAGCGCCCAGGACACAAATAATTCACCCCTCCACTTT
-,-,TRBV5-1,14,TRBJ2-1,CASSGGGPYNEQFF,TGCGCCAGCAGCGGCGGAGGCCCCTACAATGAGCAGTTCTTC
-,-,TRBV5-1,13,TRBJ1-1,CASSPQADTEAFF,TGCGCCAGCAGCCCACAGGCTGACACTGAAGCTTTCTTT
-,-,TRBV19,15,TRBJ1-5,CASNPRGFSNQPQHF,TGTGCCAGTAATCCCCGGGGGTTTAGCAATCAGCCCCAGCATTTT
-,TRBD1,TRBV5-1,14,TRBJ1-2,CASSLEGGHYGYTF,TGCGCCAGCAGCTTGGAAGGGGGCCACTATGGCTACACCTTC
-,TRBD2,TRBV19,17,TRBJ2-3,CASSIVPLAGDTDTQYF,TGTGCCAGTAGTATCGTTCCCCTAGCGGGGGACACAGATACGCAGTATTTT
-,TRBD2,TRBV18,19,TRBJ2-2,CASSPPGLAGGSNTGELFF,TGTGCCAGCTCACCACCTGGACTAGCGGGGGGATCGAACACCGGGGAGCTGTTTTTT
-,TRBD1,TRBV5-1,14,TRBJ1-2,CASGRTGFDYGYTF,TGCGCCAGCGGACGGACAGGGTTTGACTATGGCTACACCTTC
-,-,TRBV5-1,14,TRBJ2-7,CASSLGRGPYEQYF,TGCGCCAGCAGCTTGGGTAGGGGCCCCTACGAGCAGTACTTC
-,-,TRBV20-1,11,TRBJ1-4,CSAVGDEKLFF,TGCAGTGCGGTGGGGGACGAAAAACTGTTTTTT
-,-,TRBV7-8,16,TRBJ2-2,CASSLWGAGEAGELFF,TGTGCCAGCAGCCTCTGGGGGGCCGGGGAGGCCGGGGAGCTGTTTTTT
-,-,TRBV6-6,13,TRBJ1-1,CASSYREQGEAFF,TGTGCCAGCAGTTACCGAGAACAGGGTGAAGCTTTCTTT
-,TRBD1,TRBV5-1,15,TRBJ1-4,CASSLGQSTNEKLFF,TGCGCCAGCAGCCTGGGACAGTCAACTAATGAAAAACTGTTTTTT
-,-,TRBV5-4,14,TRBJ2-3,CASSLISVPDTQYF,TGTGCCAGCAGCTTGATAAGCGTTCCAGATACGCAGTATTTT
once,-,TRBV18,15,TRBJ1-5,CASSSGILPNQPQHF,TGTGCCAGCTCCTCAGGGATCCTACCGAATCAGCCCCAGCATTTT
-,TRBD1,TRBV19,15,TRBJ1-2,CASSPRTGGIYGYTF,TGTGCCAGTAGCCCCCGGACAGGGGGTATCTATGGCTACACCTTC